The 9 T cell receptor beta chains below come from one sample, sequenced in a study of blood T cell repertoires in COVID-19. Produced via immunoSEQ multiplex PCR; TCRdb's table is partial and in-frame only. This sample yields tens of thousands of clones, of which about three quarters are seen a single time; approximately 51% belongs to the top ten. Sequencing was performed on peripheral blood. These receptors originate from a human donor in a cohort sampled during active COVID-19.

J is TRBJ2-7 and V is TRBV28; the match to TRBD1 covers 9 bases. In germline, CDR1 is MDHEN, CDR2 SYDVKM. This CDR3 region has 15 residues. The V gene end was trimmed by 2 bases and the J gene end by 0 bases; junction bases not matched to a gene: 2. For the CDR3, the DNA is TGTGCCAGCAGTTTAAGGGGACAGGGCTCCTACGAGCAGTACTTC. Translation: CASSLRGQGSYEQYF.

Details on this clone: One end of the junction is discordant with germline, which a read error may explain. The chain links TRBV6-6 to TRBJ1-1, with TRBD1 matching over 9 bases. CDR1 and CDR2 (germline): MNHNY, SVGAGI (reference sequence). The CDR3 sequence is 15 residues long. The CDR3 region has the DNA TGTGCCAGCAGTTCCCCCGGGACAGGGAACCCTGAAGCTTTCTTT. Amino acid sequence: CASSSPGTGNPEAFF.

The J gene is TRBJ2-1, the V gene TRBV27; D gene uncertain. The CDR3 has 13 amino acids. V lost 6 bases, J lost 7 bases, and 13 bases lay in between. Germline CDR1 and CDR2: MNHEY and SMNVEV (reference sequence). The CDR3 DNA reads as TGTGCCAGCAGCCGAACGACTGTTAATGAGCAGTTCTTC. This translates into CASSRTTVNEQFF.

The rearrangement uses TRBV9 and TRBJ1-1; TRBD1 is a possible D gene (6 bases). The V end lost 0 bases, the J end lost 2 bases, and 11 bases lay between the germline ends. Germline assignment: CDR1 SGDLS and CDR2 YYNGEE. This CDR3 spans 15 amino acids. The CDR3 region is CASSVVGTRNTEAFF. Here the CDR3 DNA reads TGTGCCAGCAGCGTAGTCGGGACAAGAAACACTGAAGCTTTCTTT.

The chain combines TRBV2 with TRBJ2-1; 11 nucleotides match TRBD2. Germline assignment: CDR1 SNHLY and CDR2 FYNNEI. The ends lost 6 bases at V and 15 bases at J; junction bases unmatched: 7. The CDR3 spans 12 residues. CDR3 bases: TGTGCCAGCAGGACTAGCGGGGAAAGGGTGTTCTTC. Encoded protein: CASRTSGERVFF.

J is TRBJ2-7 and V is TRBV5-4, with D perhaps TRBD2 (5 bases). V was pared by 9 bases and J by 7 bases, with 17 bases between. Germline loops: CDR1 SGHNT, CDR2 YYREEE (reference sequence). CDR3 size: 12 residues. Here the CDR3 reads CAISRATGEQYF. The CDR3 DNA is TGTGCCATCTCCCGGGCTACGGGGGAGCAGTACTTC.

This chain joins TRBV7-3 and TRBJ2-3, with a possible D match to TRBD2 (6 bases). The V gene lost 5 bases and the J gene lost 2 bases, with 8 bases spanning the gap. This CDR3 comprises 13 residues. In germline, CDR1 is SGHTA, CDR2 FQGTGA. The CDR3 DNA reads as TGTGCCAGCAGCCGGACTAACACAGATACGCAGTATTTT. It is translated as CASSRTNTDTQYF. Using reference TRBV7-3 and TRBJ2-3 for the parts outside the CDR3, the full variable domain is GAGVSQTPSNKVTEKGKYVELRCDPISGHTALYWYRQSLGQGPEFLIYFQGTGAADDSGLPNDRFFAVRPEGSVSTLKIQRTERGDSAVYLCASSRTNTDTQYFGPGTRLTVL.

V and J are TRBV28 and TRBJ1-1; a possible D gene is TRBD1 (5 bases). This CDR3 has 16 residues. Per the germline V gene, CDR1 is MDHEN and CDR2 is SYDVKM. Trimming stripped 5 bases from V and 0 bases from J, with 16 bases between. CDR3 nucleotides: TGTGCCAGCAGTCTCCTAACAGGAGTGATGAACACTGAAGCTTTCTTT. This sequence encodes CASSLLTGVMNTEAFF.

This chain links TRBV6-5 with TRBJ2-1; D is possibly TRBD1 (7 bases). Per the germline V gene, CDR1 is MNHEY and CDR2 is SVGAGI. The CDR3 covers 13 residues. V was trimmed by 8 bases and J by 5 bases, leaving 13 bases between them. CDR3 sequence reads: CASGGTVDNEQFF. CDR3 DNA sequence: TGTGCCAGCGGAGGGACAGTAGACAATGAGCAGTTCTTC.